These T cell receptor beta chains were read from a single sample in a study of vaccination and CD4 T cells after COVID-19. Antigens for these TCRs are unknown. MiXCR, applied by TCRdb to the PCR reads, yields one record per CDR3 protein. The data contain roughly 11,000 distinct CDR3 sequences, about 61% of them seen just once; the ten biggest clones take up 26%. The sample consisted of CD4+ T cells from blood, cultured in vitro, taken before SARS-CoV-2 vaccination. The receptor set was obtained from a human donor who had recovered from COVID-19. Each CDR3 is given with its conserved first and last residue. Each record gives: V gene, J gene, D gene, clone size, CDR3 DNA, CDR3 protein. D genes are given only for firm matches. A clone size is listed for some rows: how often the clone was seen (once, few, many), or a class if it is expanded.

TRBV6-5,TRBJ2-7,.,.,TGTGCCAGCAGTTACTCCACAGGTGGAGCGTCGGACGAGCAGTACTTC,CASSYSTGGASDEQYF
TRBV7-9,TRBJ2-3,.,.,TGTGCCAGCAGCTCCTCAGGGGAGGGCAGCACAGATACGCAGTATTTT,CASSSSGEGSTDTQYF
TRBV6-2/TRBV6-3,TRBJ2-5,TRBD1,few,TGTGCCAGCACCGACAGGGGCAGGTACCAAGAGACCCAGTACTTC,CASTDRGRYQETQYF
TRBV6-1,TRBJ2-2,TRBD2,.,TGTGCCAGCAGTGGGCGGCGGGGGTACACCCCCGGGGAGCTGTTTTTT,CASSGRRGYTPGELFF
TRBV4-2,TRBJ2-7,.,.,TGTGCCAGCAGCCAAGTGGGTCCTCCCTACGAGCAGTACTTC,CASSQVGPPYEQYF
TRBV27,TRBJ2-1,.,.,TGTGCCAGCAGTCCAAAGTCTAGCGTCGATGAGCAGTTCTTC,CASSPKSSVDEQFF
TRBV27,TRBJ1-1,.,.,TGTGCCAGCAGTTCTTGGGACACTGAAGCTTTCTTT,CASSSWDTEAFF
TRBV7-9,TRBJ2-7,.,.,TGTGCCAGCAGCAAAACTAGTGGGAGCCCCCACGAGCAGTACTTC,CASSKTSGSPHEQYF
TRBV12-3/TRBV12-4,TRBJ2-1,.,.,TGTGCCAGCAGTTTAACAAGCGGCAATGAGCAGTTCTTC,CASSLTSGNEQFF
TRBV24-1,TRBJ1-2,.,few,TGTGCCACCAGTGATTTGAGCGCCAGTGGAGGCTATGGCTACACCTTC,CATSDLSASGGYGYTF
TRBV2,TRBJ2-7,TRBD1,.,TGTGCCAGCAGTGGGACAGACAGGGGTCCCTACGAGCAGTACTTC,CASSGTDRGPYEQYF
TRBV7-7,TRBJ2-5,TRBD1,.,TGTGCTAGCAGCCGAAGACAGGGGCAAGAGACCCAGTACTTC,CASSRRQGQETQYF
TRBV7-2,TRBJ2-7,TRBD1,.,TGTGCCAGCAGCTTTTCGACAGGGGAGAGTGACGAGCAGTACTTC,CASSFSTGESDEQYF
TRBV29-1,TRBJ2-2,.,.,TGCAGCGGGAGGGGGAACACCGGGGAGCTGTTTTTT,CSGRGNTGELFF
TRBV12-3/TRBV12-4,TRBJ2-3,TRBD2,.,TGTGCCAGCAGATGGACTAGCGGGCCATGGGATACGCAGTATTTT,CASRWTSGPWDTQYF
TRBV20-1,TRBJ1-1,TRBD1,.,TGCAGTGCTAGAGAGGCCGGACAGGGCCGCACTGAAGCTTTCTTT,CSAREAGQGRTEAFF
TRBV4-1,TRBJ2-1,TRBD2,.,TGCGCCAGCAGCCAAGGACTAGCGGGAGAGAATGAGCAGTTCTTC,CASSQGLAGENEQFF
TRBV2,TRBJ2-5,.,.,TGTGCCAGCAAGACAGTTATACAAGAGACCCAGTACTTC,CASKTVIQETQYF
TRBV4-1,TRBJ2-2,TRBD1,.,TGCGCCAGCAGCCAAGTAGACAGGGGGACCGGGGAGCTGTTTTTT,CASSQVDRGTGELFF
TRBV10-3,TRBJ2-2,.,.,TGTGCCATCAGTGAGTCGTTCGGCAGGGGCACCGGGGAGCTGTTTTTT,CAISESFGRGTGELFF
TRBV20-1,TRBJ1-4,TRBD1,.,TGCAGTGCTAGAGATGGGGAGACAGGGTATGAAAAACTGTTTTTT,CSARDGETGYEKLFF
TRBV7-9,TRBJ1-4,.,.,TGTGCCAGCTCTTTGACAGCCGGTAATGAAAAACTGTTTTTT,CASSLTAGNEKLFF
TRBV6-5,TRBJ2-7,.,.,TGTGCCAGCAGTTACTCCGACTGGGGTTGGGAGCAGTACTTC,CASSYSDWGWEQYF
TRBV27,TRBJ2-5,TRBD1,.,TGTGCCAGCAGTACTCGGACAGGGCGCGAGACCCAGTACTTC,CASSTRTGRETQYF
TRBV27,TRBJ1-5,TRBD1,few,TGTGCCAGCAGACCAAGGACAGGCACCAATCAGCCCCAGCATTTT,CASRPRTGTNQPQHF
TRBV6-1,TRBJ2-5,TRBD1,few,TGTGCCAGCAGCCCTCGACAGGGTCAAGAGACCCAGTACTTC,CASSPRQGQETQYF
TRBV27,TRBJ1-1,.,.,TGTGCCAGCAGTTTATGGGCAGGAGGGATGAACACTGAAGCTTTCTTT,CASSLWAGGMNTEAFF
TRBV6-5,TRBJ1-1,.,few,TGTGCTAGCAGTTCCCCCGGGGGGAACACTGAAGCTTTCTTT,CASSSPGGNTEAFF
TRBV15,TRBJ2-7,TRBD1,.,TGTGCCACCAGCAGAGAGACAGGGTACGAGCAGTACTTC,CATSRETGYEQYF
TRBV5-1,TRBJ2-3,TRBD1,.,TGCGCCAGCAAGGGACAGGGAACAGATACGCAGTATTTT,CASKGQGTDTQYF
TRBV24-1,TRBJ1-5,TRBD1,.,TGTGCCACCAGTGATGCCGGGACAGGGGTTCAGCCCCAGCATTTT,CATSDAGTGVQPQHF
TRBV10-1,TRBJ2-7,.,.,TGCGCGAAGGGATCCCACGAGCAGTACTTC,CAKGSHEQYF
TRBV7-9,TRBJ1-5,.,.,TGTGCCAGCAGCTTAGGAGAGGGTAGTACACAGCCCCAGCATTTT,CASSLGEGSTQPQHF
TRBV12-3/TRBV12-4,TRBJ2-3,TRBD2,few,TGTGCCAGTAGTGTTAGCGGGAGCACAGATACGCAGTATTTT,CASSVSGSTDTQYF
TRBV15,TRBJ2-6,.,.,TGTGCCACCAGCATATCCGGGGCGGATGGGGCCAACGTCCTGACTTTC,CATSISGADGANVLTF